Below, 26 T cell receptor beta chains from the same sample are listed, as sequenced in a study of neoadjuvant anti-PD-1 for oral cavity cancer. Method: immunoSEQ multiplex PCR; TCRdb's copy keeps in-frame clones and lacks some. The sample records approximately 15,000 clones, 67% being singletons. Sequencing was performed on PBMCs, taken before nivolumab (anti-PD-1) treatment. The receptors stem from a person aged 40 to 85 with oral cavity squamous cell carcinoma.

The genes are TRBV30 and TRBJ1-4; D gene unclear. V lost 0 bases, J lost 0 bases, and 11 bases lay in between. CDR3 size: 16 residues. Germline assignment: CDR1 GTSNPN and CDR2 SVGIG (reference sequence). The CDR3 spells CAWSVLYVATNEKLFF. CDR3 in DNA: TGTGCCTGGAGTGTACTGTACGTTGCAACTAATGAAAAACTGTTTTTT.

The J gene is TRBJ1-2, the V gene TRBV6-5; 8 positions agree with TRBD1. CDR3 size: 15 residues. Trimming removed 8 bases from V and 4 bases from J; junction bases left unmatched: 12. Germline lookup yields CDR1 MNHEY and CDR2 SVGAGI. This CDR3 reads CASYSLTGELYGYTF. In DNA, the CDR3 is TGTGCCAGCTACAGCCTGACAGGGGAGCTCTATGGCTACACCTTC.

There are a few counts of this clone. The chain employs TRBV7-9 and TRBJ2-3; 9 bases are a match to TRBD2. V was pared by 4 bases and J by 5 bases, with 13 bases of the junction left unmatched. This CDR3 has 17 amino acids. CDR1 is SEHNR, CDR2 FQNEAQ, per germline (reference sequence). The DNA for the CDR3 is TGTGCCAGCAGCTCCCTCGAGGGCGGGAGGGCCCAAGATACGCAGTATTTT. It specifies CASSSLEGGRAQDTQYF.

The chain has TRBV13 and TRBJ1-1, with TRBD1 matching over 9 bases. The CDR3 is 15 residues long. The V gene end was trimmed by 5 bases and the J gene end by 1 base; junction bases not matched to a gene: 5. Germline V gene sequence: CDR1 PRHDT, CDR2 FYEKMQ (reference sequence). This CDR3 reads CASSLTGGGNTEAFF. In DNA form, the CDR3 reads TGTGCCAGCAGCCTAACAGGGGGCGGGAACACTGAAGCTTTCTTT.

A remark on this clone: Distinct nucleotide sequences in the sample also encode this CDR3. This sequence joins TRBV6-1 and TRBJ1-5; D is uncertain. The germline CDR1 and CDR2 sequences are MNHNS and SASEGT. V was trimmed by 4 bases and J by 0 bases, leaving 7 bases between them. The CDR3 spans 14 residues. The CDR3 loop reads CASSGQNSNQPQHF. DNA for the CDR3: TGTGCCAGCAGTGGTCAGAATAGCAATCAGCCCCAGCATTTT.

The chain employs TRBV5-1 and TRBJ1-1; D not resolved. The V end was cut by 2 bases, the J end by 1 base, with 6 bases between. The CDR3 covers 13 residues. The V gene's germline CDR1 is SGHRS and CDR2 YFSETQ. CDR3 loop: CASSFLTNTEAFF. The CDR3 DNA sequence: TGCGCCAGCAGCTTTCTCACGAACACTGAAGCTTTCTTT.

This chain joins TRBV6-5 and TRBJ2-5; the D gene is possibly TRBD1 (6 bases). Trimming stripped 3 bases from V and 2 bases from J, with 10 bases between. Germline V gives CDR1 MNHEY, CDR2 SVGAGI. The CDR3 totals 14 residues. CDR3 region: CASSYSTGQETQYF. CDR3 DNA: TGTGCCAGCAGTTATTCGACAGGACAAGAGACCCAGTACTTC.

V and J are TRBV19 and TRBJ2-3; 11 nucleotides match TRBD1. V was clipped by 3 bases and J by 3 bases; unmatched bases: 5. In germline, CDR1 is LNHDA, CDR2 SQIVND (reference sequence). The CDR3 is 16 residues long. The CDR3 loop reads CASSMLGQGGTDTQYF. The CDR3 DNA reads as TGTGCCAGTAGTATGCTGGGACAGGGGGGAACAGATACGCAGTATTTT.

This chain connects TRBV6-6 to TRBJ1-3; TRBD1 agrees at 7 bases. CDR1 is MNHNY and CDR2 is SVGAGI in the germline V gene (reference sequence). V dropped 7 bases and J dropped 4; count of bases not matched to a gene: 4. The CDR3 length is 13 residues. The CDR3 loop is CASKGDSGNTIYF. For the CDR3, the DNA is TGTGCCAGCAAGGGGGACAGCGGAAACACCATATATTTT.

This clone was observed a few times. This rearrangement joins TRBV7-2 to TRBJ2-3; D is possibly TRBD2 (5 bases). The CDR3 loop spans 13 amino acids. The V gene lost 5 bases and the J gene lost 7 bases, with 13 bases spanning the gap. CDR1 is SGHTA, CDR2 FQGNSA, per germline. In DNA form, the CDR3 reads TGTGCCAGCAGCCTCCAGGACGGGAATACGCAGTATTTT. Amino acids: CASSLQDGNTQYF.

The chain links TRBV7-2 to TRBJ1-5; D uncertain. This CDR3 is 12 amino acids long. Trimming cost V 0 bases and J 7 bases, with 4 bases left between them. The germline V gene has CDR1 SGHTA and CDR2 FQGNSA. The CDR3 spells CASSLAAQPQHF. The DNA for the CDR3 is TGTGCCAGCAGCTTAGCCGCGCAGCCCCAGCATTTT.

The CDR3 reads CASSQQDYEQYF. The CDR3 bases are TGTGCCAGCAGCCAACAGGACTACGAGCAGTACTTC. V and J are TRBV5-6 and TRBJ2-7; D is possibly TRBD1 (5 bases). Germline CDR1 SGHDT, CDR2 YYEEEE. Trimming left V 4 bases short and J 3 bases short, with 8 bases between. This CDR3 contains 12 residues.

The chain employs TRBV6-5 and TRBJ1-1; 8 bases agree with TRBD1. The germline CDR1 and CDR2 sequences are MNHEY and SVGAGI. The length of the CDR3 is 14 residues. After removal of 2 bases from V and 6 bases from J, the junction contained 5 bases not matched to a gene. CDR3 loop: CASSYGQGLAEAFF. In nucleotides, the CDR3 is TGTGCCAGCAGTTACGGACAGGGTCTCGCTGAAGCTTTCTTT.

This clone was picked up a small number of times. The chain couples TRBV11-2 to TRBJ2-1; D unresolved. Trimming left V 0 bases short and J 0 bases short, with 9 bases between. The CDR3 sequence is 16 residues long. Germline lookup yields CDR1 SGHAT and CDR2 FQNNGV. CDR3 protein: CASSLDPESSYNEQFF. The CDR3 DNA reads as TGTGCCAGCAGCTTAGATCCGGAAAGCTCCTACAATGAGCAGTTCTTC.

This rearrangement joins TRBV19 to TRBJ2-1; 12 bases map to TRBD2. CDR3 size: 14 residues. Germline V CDR1 and CDR2: LNHDA, SQIVND (reference sequence). Trimming at V came to 7 bases and at J to 8 bases, leaving 6 bases not matched to a gene. Here the CDR3 reads CASMRTSGTYEQFF. The CDR3 DNA follows: TGTGCCAGTATGCGGACTAGCGGGACCTATGAGCAGTTCTTC.

This chain joins TRBV29-1 and TRBJ2-1; 9 nucleotides line up with TRBD1. CDR3 length: 13 residues. Per the germline V gene, CDR1 is SQVTM and CDR2 is ANQGSEA. The V gene end was trimmed by 6 bases and the J gene end by 5 bases; junction bases not matched to a gene: 5. Here the CDR3 DNA reads TGCAGCGTCGAGAGACAGGGGGACAATGAGCAGTTCTTC. Encoded protein: CSVERQGDNEQFF.

The chain recombines TRBV5-8 with TRBJ2-2; no clear D. The ends were cut back, 0 bases at V and 3 bases at J, with 9 bases in the middle. The CDR3 has 15 residues. Germline V gives CDR1 SGHTS, CDR2 YDEGEE. The CDR3 reads CASSLDGRDTGELFF. The CDR3, as DNA: TGTGCCAGCAGCTTGGATGGTAGGGACACCGGGGAGCTGTTTTTT.

The chain links TRBV5-1 to TRBJ1-2, with D unresolved. CDR1 SGHRS and CDR2 YFSETQ come from the germline V gene. With 6 bases removed from V and 2 bases from J, the gap between germline ends came to 14 bases. This CDR3 comprises 14 residues. CDR3 DNA: TGCGCCAGCACTAGGGTTCCGGAAAACTATGGCTACACCTTC. Translating gives CASTRVPENYGYTF.

The chain couples TRBV14 to TRBJ2-2; D call uncertain. CDR1 and CDR2 (germline): SGHDN, FVKESK. This CDR3 is built from 13 residues. Trimming left V 1 base short and J 5 bases short, with 5 bases between. The CDR3 nucleotides are TGTGCCAGCAGCCAAGCACTTACCGGGGAGCTGTTTTTT. Translated: CASSQALTGELFF.

In this sample, this clone turned up a few times. The chain joins TRBV10-1 to TRBJ1-2; D call uncertain. Germline V CDR1 and CDR2: WNHNN, SYGVQD (reference sequence). CDR3 size: 15 residues. V lost 6 bases to trimming and J lost 5 bases, with 19 bases between them. In DNA form, the CDR3 reads TGCGCCAGCAGGGGGATTGTGGTGAAACTATATGGCTACACCTTC. Its translation is CASRGIVVKLYGYTF.

The chain couples TRBV19 to TRBJ1-2; TRBD1 matches 7 bases. The germline CDR1 and CDR2 sequences are LNHDA and SQIVND (reference sequence). The CDR3 has 14 residues. V trimming: 1 base; J trimming: 4 bases; junction bases outside the gene matches: 3. The CDR3 sequence: CASSIVGDSYGYTF. The CDR3 bases are TGTGCCAGTAGTATAGTCGGGGACAGCTATGGCTACACCTTC.

The genes are TRBV6-6 and TRBJ1-4; no reliable D call. The CDR3 is 15 residues long. Looked up from germline, CDR1 is MNHNY and CDR2 is SVGAGI (reference sequence). Trimming pared 6 bases from V and 5 bases from J, leaving 16 bases between. The CDR3 DNA follows: TGTGCCAGCAGCCGAGTGGCGGCGCCGAATGAAAAACTGTTTTTT. This gives the protein CASSRVAAPNEKLFF.

V gene TRBV2 combines with J gene TRBJ2-5, with 8 bases lining up with TRBD1. There are 14 residues in the CDR3. CDR1 is SNHLY and CDR2 is FYNNEI in the germline V gene. The V and J ends lost 11 bases and 0 bases, in that order; junction bases with no gene match: 8. CDR3 sequence reads: CALRTGPHQETQYF. The CDR3 nucleotides are TGTGCCCTTAGGACAGGGCCGCACCAAGAGACCCAGTACTTC.

The chain recombines TRBV2 with TRBJ2-3; 10 nucleotides align to TRBD2. V gave up 3 bases and J gave up 3 bases; unmatched junction bases: 6. This CDR3 region has 16 residues. Germline CDR1 SNHLY, CDR2 FYNNEI. The CDR3 sequence is CASSEGLAGVTDTQYF. Here the CDR3 DNA reads TGTGCCAGCAGTGAGGGGCTAGCGGGAGTTACAGATACGCAGTATTTT.

CDR3 amino acids: CASSPQQFSYEQYF. The CDR3 DNA reads as TGTGCCAGCAGCCCCCAGCAGTTTTCCTACGAGCAGTACTTC. The chain links TRBV9 to TRBJ2-7; D gene uncertain. CDR3 length: 14 residues. V was clipped by 4 bases and J by 1 base, with 12 bases between them. The germline CDR1 and CDR2 sequences are SGDLS and YYNGEE. The full variable domain, rest sourced from reference TRBV9 and TRBJ2-7, is DSGVTQTPKHLITATGQRVTLRCSPRSGDLSVYWYQQSLDQGLQFLIQYYNGEERAKGNILERFSAQQFPDLHSELNLSSLELGDSALYFCASSPQQFSYEQYFGPGTRLTVT.

The rearrangement links TRBV29-1 to TRBJ1-1; D possibly corresponds to TRBD1 (5 bases). V lost 6 bases, J lost 3 bases, and 17 bases lay in between. Germline CDR1 SQVTM, CDR2 ANQGSEA. The CDR3 consists of 14 residues. The CDR3 region has the DNA TGCAGCGTCGCCGTCAGGGTCGAGGACACTGAAGCTTTCTTT. As protein: CSVAVRVEDTEAFF.